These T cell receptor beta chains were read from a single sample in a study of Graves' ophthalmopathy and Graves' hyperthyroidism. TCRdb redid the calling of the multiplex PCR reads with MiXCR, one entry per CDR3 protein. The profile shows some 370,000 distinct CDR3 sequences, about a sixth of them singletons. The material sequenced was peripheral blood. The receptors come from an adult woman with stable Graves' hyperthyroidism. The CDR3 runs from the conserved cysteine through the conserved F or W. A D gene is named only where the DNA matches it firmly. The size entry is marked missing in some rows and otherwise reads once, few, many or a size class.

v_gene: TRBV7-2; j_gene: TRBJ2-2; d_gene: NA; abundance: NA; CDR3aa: CASSGKRNTGELFF; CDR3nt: TGTGCCAGCAGCGGAAAACGGAACACCGGGGAGCTGTTTTTT
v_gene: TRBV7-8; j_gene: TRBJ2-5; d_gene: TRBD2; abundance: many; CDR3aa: CASSFRTSQETQYF; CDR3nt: TGTGCCAGCAGCTTTAGGACTAGCCAAGAGACCCAGTACTTC
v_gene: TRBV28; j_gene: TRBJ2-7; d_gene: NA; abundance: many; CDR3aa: CASSNPTVSYEQYF; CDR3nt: TGTGCCAGCAGCAACCCTACAGTATCCTACGAGCAGTACTTC
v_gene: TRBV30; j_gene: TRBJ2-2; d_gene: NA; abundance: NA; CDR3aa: CAWKGWGNTGELFF; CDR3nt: TGTGCCTGGAAGGGGTGGGGAAACACCGGGGAGCTGTTTTTT
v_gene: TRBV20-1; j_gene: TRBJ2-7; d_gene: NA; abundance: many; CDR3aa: CSARDTRDEQYF; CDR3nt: TGCAGTGCTAGAGATACCAGGGACGAGCAGTACTTC
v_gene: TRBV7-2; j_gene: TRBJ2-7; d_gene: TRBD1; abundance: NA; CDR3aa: CASTEITGGGEQYF; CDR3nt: TGTGCCAGCACCGAAATCACAGGGGGCGGCGAGCAGTACTTC
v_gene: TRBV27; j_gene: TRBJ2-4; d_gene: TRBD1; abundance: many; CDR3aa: CASSAQGDIQYF; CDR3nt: TGTGCCAGCAGTGCACAGGGGGACATTCAGTACTTC
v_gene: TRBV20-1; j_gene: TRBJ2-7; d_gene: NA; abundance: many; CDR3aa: CSARVFIGGEQYF; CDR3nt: TGCAGTGCTCGAGTATTTATTGGCGGCGAGCAGTACTTC
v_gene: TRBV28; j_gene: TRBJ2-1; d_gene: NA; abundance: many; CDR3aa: CASSRRGGFYNEQFF; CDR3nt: TGTGCCAGCAGTCGCAGGGGAGGGTTCTACAATGAGCAGTTCTTC
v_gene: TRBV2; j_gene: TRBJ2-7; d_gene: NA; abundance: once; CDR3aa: CASNLEGQLSYEQYF; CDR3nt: TGTGCCAGCAACCTCGAAGGACAGCTTTCCTACGAGCAGTACTTC
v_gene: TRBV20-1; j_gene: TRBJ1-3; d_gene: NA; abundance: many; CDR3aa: CSAPNGRSGNTIYF; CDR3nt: TGCAGTGCTCCGAACGGCCGCTCTGGAAACACCATATATTTT
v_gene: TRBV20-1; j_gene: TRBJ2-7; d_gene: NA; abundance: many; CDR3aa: CSAILRGVRVEQYF; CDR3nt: TGCAGTGCTATCCTTCGGGGCGTACGAGTCGAGCAGTACTTC
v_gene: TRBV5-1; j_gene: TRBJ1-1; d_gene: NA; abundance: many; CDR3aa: CASSFSGENTEAFF; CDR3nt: TGCGCCAGCAGCTTTAGCGGGGAGAACACTGAAGCTTTCTTT
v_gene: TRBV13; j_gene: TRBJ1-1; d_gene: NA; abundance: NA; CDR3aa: CASSLGQGLELNTEAFF; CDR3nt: TGTGCCAGCAGCTTAGGGCAGGGTCTGGAGCTGAACACTGAAGCTTTCTTT
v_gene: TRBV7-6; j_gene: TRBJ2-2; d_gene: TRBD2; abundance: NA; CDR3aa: CSSSLLPGSGSAGELFF; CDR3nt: TGTTCCAGCAGCTTACTACCGGGTAGCGGGAGTGCCGGGGAGCTGTTTTTT
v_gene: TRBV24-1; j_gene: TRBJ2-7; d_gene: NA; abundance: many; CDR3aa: CATSVDGSYEQYF; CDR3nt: TGTGCCACCAGTGTCGACGGGTCCTACGAGCAGTACTTC
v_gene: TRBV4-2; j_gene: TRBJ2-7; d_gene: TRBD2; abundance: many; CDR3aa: CASSQESAGGSYEQYF; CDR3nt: TGTGCCAGCAGCCAAGAATCGGCGGGAGGTTCCTACGAGCAGTACTTC
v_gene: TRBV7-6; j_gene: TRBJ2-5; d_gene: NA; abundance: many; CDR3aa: CASSLLDPMQTQYF; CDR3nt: TGTGCCAGCAGCTTATTAGACCCGATGCAGACCCAGTACTTC
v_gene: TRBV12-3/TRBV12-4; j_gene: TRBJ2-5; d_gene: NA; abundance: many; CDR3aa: CASTLGTAQETQYF; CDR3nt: TGTGCCAGCACCTTAGGGACCGCCCAAGAGACCCAGTACTTC
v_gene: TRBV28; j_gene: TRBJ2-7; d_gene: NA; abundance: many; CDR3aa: CASNTRGDTYEQYF; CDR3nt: TGTGCCAGCAATACCAGGGGGGACACCTACGAGCAGTACTTC
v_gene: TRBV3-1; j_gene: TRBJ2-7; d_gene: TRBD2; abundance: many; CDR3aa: CASSPRTSRSYEQYF; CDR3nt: TGTGCCAGCAGCCCTAGGACTAGCCGGTCCTACGAGCAGTACTTC
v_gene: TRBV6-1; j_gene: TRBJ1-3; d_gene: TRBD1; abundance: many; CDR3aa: CASRWTGGYSGNTIYF; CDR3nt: TGTGCCAGCAGGTGGACAGGGGGTTACTCTGGAAACACCATATATTTT
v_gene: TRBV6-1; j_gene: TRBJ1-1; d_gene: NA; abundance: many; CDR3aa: CASSQRQDGSRAEAFF; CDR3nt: TGTGCCAGCAGTCAACGACAGGATGGGAGTCGCGCTGAAGCTTTCTTT
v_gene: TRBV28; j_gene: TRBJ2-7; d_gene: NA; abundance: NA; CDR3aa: CASRVQVYDQYF; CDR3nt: TGTGCCAGCAGAGTACAGGTGTACGATCAGTACTTC
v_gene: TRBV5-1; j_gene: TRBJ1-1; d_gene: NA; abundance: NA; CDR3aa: CASSSPGARNTEAFF; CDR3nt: TGCGCCAGCAGCTCCCCGGGAGCACGGAACACTGAAGCTTTCTTT
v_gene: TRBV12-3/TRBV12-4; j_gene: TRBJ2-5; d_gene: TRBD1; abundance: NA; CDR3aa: CASSFRTGGETQYF; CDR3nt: TGTGCCAGCAGTTTTCGGACAGGGGGAGAGACCCAGTACTTC
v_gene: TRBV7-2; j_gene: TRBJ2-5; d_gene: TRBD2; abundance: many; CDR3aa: CASRKQLAGGPTTQYF; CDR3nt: TGTGCCAGCCGTAAACAACTAGCGGGAGGTCCTACGACCCAGTACTTC
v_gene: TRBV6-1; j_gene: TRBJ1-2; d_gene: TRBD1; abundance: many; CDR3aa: CASRPRDSPFYGYTF; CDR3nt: TGTGCCAGCAGGCCAAGGGACAGTCCCTTCTATGGCTACACCTTC
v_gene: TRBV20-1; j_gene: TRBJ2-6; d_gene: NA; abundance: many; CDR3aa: CSARVASTGANVLTF; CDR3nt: TGCAGTGCTAGGGTGGCTTCCACTGGGGCCAACGTCCTGACTTTC
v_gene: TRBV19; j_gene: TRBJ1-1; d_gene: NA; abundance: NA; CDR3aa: CASSVPTGTEAFF; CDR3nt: TGTGCCAGTAGTGTTCCAACAGGGACTGAAGCTTTCTTT
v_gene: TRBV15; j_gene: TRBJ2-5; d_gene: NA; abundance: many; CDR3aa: CATSRETEQETQYF; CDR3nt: TGTGCCACCAGCAGAGAGACGGAGCAAGAGACCCAGTACTTC
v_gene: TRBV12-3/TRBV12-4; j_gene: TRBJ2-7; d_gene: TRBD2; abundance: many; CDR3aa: CASSLAGGLYEQYF; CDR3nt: TGTGCCAGCAGTCTAGCGGGAGGGCTCTACGAGCAGTACTTC
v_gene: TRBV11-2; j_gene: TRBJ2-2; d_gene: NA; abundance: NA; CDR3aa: CASSFVTPYTGELCF; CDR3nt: TGTGCCAGCAGCTTTGTAACTCCTTACACCGGGGAGCTGTGCTTT
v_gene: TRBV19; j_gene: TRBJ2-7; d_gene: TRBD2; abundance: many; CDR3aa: CASSRSGSLYEQYF; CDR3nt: TGTGCCAGTAGTAGAAGCGGGAGTCTCTACGAGCAGTACTTC
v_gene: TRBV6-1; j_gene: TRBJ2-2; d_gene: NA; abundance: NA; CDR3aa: CASRGTGEGTGELFF; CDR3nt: TGTGCCAGCAGGGGCACAGGGGAGGGCACCGGGGAGCTGTTTTTT
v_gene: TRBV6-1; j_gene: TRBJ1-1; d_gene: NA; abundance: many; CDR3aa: CASSERSRKTEAFF; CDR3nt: TGTGCCAGCAGTGAGAGAAGTAGGAAGACTGAAGCTTTCTTT
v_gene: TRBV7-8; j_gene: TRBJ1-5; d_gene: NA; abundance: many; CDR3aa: CASSLVGQGNQPQHF; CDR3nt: TGTGCCAGCAGTTTAGTCGGCCAGGGAAATCAGCCCCAGCATTTT
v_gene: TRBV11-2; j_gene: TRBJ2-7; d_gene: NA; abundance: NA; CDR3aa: CASSLVDLLDYEQYF; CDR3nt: TGTGCCAGCAGCTTAGTAGATTTACTAGACTACGAGCAGTACTTC
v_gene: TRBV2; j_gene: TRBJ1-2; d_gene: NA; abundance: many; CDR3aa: CASSEQPLVEGYTF; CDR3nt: TGTGCCAGCAGTGAACAACCCCTAGTAGAGGGCTACACCTTC
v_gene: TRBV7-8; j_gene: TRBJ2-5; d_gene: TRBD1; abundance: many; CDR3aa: CASSSPGQELETQYF; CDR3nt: TGTGCCAGCAGTAGCCCGGGACAGGAGTTGGAGACCCAGTACTTC
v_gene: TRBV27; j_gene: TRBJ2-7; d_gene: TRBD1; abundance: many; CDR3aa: CASMGTGRYEQYF; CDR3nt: TGTGCCAGCATGGGGACAGGGAGGTACGAGCAGTACTTC
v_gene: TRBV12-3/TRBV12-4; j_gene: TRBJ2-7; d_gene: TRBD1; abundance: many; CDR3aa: CASSSKGGTGNYEQYF; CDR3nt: TGTGCCAGCAGTTCAAAGGGGGGGACAGGGAACTACGAGCAGTACTTC
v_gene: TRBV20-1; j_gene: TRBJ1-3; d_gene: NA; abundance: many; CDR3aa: CSAPQGNTIYF; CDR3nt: TGCAGTGCTCCTCAGGGAAACACCATATATTTT
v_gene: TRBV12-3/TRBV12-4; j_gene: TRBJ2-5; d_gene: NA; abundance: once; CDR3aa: CASSLKNIQETQYF; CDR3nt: TGTGCCAGCAGTTTAAAGAACATACAAGAGACCCAGTACTTC
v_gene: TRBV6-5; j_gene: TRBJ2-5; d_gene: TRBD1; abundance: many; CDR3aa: CASSYGRFTGGAETQYF; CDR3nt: TGTGCCAGCAGTTACGGGCGGTTTACAGGGGGCGCGGAGACCCAGTACTTC
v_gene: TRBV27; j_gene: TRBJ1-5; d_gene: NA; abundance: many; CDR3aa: CASSLSGGGGGQGQPQHF; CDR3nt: TGTGCCAGCAGTTTATCCGGCGGAGGGGGGGGGCAGGGTCAGCCCCAGCATTTT
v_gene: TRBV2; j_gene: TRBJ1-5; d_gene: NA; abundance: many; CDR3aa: CASSSPTGSNQPQHF; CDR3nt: TGTGCCAGCAGTTCCCCGACAGGAAGCAATCAGCCCCAGCATTTT
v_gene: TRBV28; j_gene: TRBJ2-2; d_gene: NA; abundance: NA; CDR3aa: CASSYSVGELFF; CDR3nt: TGTGCCAGCAGTTATAGTGTGGGGGAGCTGTTTTTT
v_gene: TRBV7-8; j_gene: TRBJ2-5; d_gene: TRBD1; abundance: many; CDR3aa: CASSPGGTGAETQYF; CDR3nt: TGTGCCAGCAGCCCTGGGGGGACAGGGGCCGAGACCCAGTACTTC
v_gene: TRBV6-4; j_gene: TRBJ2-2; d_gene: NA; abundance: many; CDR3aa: CASSEGVWTGELFF; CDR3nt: TGTGCCAGCAGTGAAGGGGTTTGGACCGGGGAGCTGTTTTTT
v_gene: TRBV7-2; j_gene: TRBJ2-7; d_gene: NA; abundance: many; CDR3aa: CASSSTGGPGKYEQYF; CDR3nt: TGTGCCAGCAGCTCCACCGGGGGGCCCGGGAAGTACGAGCAGTACTTC
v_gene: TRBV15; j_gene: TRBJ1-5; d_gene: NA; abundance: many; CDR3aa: CATSRDQGGRQPQHF; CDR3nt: TGTGCCACCAGCAGAGATCAGGGCGGGAGACAGCCCCAGCATTTT
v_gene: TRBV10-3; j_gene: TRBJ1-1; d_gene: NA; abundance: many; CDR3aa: CAISERGPRGTEAFF; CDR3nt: TGTGCCATCAGTGAAAGGGGCCCCCGGGGGACTGAAGCTTTCTTT
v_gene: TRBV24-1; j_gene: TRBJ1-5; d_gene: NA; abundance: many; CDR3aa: CATSDYRGGQPQHF; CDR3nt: TGTGCCACCAGTGATTACCGGGGGGGTCAGCCCCAGCATTTT
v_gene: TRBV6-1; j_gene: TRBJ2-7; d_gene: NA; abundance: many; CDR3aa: CASKGPGRYEQYF; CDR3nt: TGTGCCAGCAAGGGGCCGGGGAGGTACGAGCAGTACTTC
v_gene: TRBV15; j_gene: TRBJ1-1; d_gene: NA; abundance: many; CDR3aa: CATSRDDLVGLGGAEAFF; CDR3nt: TGTGCCACCAGCAGAGATGATTTAGTCGGGTTGGGGGGCGCTGAAGCTTTCTTT
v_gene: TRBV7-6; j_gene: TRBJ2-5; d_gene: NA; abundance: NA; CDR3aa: CASSLDTGSWASETQYF; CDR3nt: TGTGCCAGCAGCTTAGATACAGGGAGTTGGGCAAGCGAGACCCAGTACTTC
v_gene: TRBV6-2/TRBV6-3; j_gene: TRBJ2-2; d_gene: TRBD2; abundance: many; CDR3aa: CASSQLRTSGGDTGELFF; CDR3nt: TGTGCCAGCAGTCAGCTTCGGACTAGCGGGGGCGACACCGGGGAGCTGTTTTTT
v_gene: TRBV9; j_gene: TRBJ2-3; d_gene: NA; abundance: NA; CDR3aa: CASSGPNTDTQYF; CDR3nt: TGTGCCAGCAGCGGCCCGAACACAGATACGCAGTATTTT